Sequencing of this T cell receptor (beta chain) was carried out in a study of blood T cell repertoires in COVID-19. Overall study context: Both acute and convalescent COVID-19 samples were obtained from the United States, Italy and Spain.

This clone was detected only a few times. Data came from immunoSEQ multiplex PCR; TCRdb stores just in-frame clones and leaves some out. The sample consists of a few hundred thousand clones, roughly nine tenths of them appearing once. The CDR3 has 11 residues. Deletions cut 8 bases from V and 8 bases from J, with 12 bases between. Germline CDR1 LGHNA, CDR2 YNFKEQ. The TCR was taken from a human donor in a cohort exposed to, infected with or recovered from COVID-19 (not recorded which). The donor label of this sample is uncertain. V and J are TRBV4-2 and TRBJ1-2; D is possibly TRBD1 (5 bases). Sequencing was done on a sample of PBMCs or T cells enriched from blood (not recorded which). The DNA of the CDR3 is TGTGCCAGCGGGGGGATCGGCGGCTACACCTTC. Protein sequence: CASGGIGGYTF.